This T cell receptor beta chain was obtained from a study of blood T cell repertoires in COVID-19. Study context: PBMCs, B-cell-depleted T cells, or T cells provided the cDNA or gDNA that made up the material.

The length of the CDR3 is 13 residues. Looked up from germline, CDR1 is MNHEY and CDR2 is SMNVEV (reference sequence). V was cut by 7 bases and J by 0 bases, with 7 bases left in between. The repertoire was sequenced with immunoSEQ multiplex PCR; TCRdb's copy has only in-frame clones and lacks some. The sample carries tens of thousands of clones, roughly 83% recorded once. This chain links TRBV27 with TRBJ1-5; no definite D call. Material: peripheral blood. The receptor was derived from an elderly man with active or convalescent COVID-19. CDR3 sequence reads: CASKENSNQPQHF. The CDR3 DNA reads as TGTGCCAGCAAGGAGAATAGCAATCAGCCCCAGCATTTT.